One sample yielded the 18 T cell receptor beta chains listed below, sequenced in a study of PD-1 blockade in mismatch repair-deficient tumors. Libraries were prepared by immunoSEQ multiplex PCR; TCRdb keeps only in-frame clonotypes and omits some of them. The data hold 80,000 to 130,000 clones, with approximately 83% observed a single time. The sample in question was peripheral blood, obtained less than 37 weeks after starting pembrolizumab. The source is an adult with mismatch repair-deficient cancer.

This rearrangement joins TRBV20-1 to TRBJ1-1; TRBD1 is a possible D gene (5 bases). The V gene's germline CDR1 is DFQATT and CDR2 SNEGSKA (reference sequence). The CDR3 runs to 11 residues. Trimming pared 3 bases from V and 8 bases from J, leaving 10 bases between. The CDR3 DNA reads as TGCAGTGCTAGGAGACAGCTGGAAGCTTTCTTT. Protein sequence: CSARRQLEAFF.

In nucleotides, the CDR3 is TGTGCCAGCAGCGGCGCCGGGACAGGGAAAGAGACCCAGTACTTC. Encoded protein: CASSGAGTGKETQYF. V gene TRBV9 combines with J gene TRBJ2-5, with 9 bases matching TRBD1. The CDR3 runs to 15 residues. J was trimmed by 3 bases and V by 3 bases; bases with no gene match: 6. CDR1 SGDLS and CDR2 YYNGEE come from the germline V gene.

The chain links TRBV10-3 to TRBJ2-3, with 12 bases aligning to TRBD2. The trim removed 4 bases at V and 5 bases at J, leaving 13 bases unmatched. The length of the CDR3 is 18 residues. Germline CDR1 reads ENHRY; CDR2 reads SYGVKD. CDR3 DNA: TGTGCCATCAGTGTAAGATCGACTAGCGGGAGTATGGGAGATACGCAGTATTTT. This encodes CAISVRSTSGSMGDTQYF.

The CDR3 DNA sequence: TGCGCCAGCAAGGGTCTAGCGGAAACCTACGAGCAGTACTTC. Translation gives CASKGLAETYEQYF. The rearrangement uses TRBV10-2 and TRBJ2-7, with TRBD2 identical over 7 bases. The CDR3 contains 14 residues. V lost 7 bases to trimming and J lost 2 bases; unmatched junction nucleotides: 8. Looked up from germline, CDR1 is WSHSY and CDR2 is SAAADI.

V and J are TRBV5-1 and TRBJ2-2, with D perhaps TRBD2 (6 bases). This CDR3 spans 16 amino acids. V was pared by 0 bases and J by 0 bases, with 9 bases between. The germline V gene has CDR1 SGHRS and CDR2 YFSETQ. This CDR3 is CASSLERVSNTGELFF. The CDR3 bases are TGCGCCAGCAGCTTGGAGCGGGTTTCGAACACCGGGGAGCTGTTTTTT.

The rearrangement joins TRBV6-1 to TRBJ2-3; 9 positions agree with TRBD2. With 6 bases clipped from V and 2 bases from J, the junction kept 6 bases outside the gene matches. Per germline, CDR1 MNHNS and CDR2 SASEGT. The CDR3 runs 15 residues. The CDR3 region is CASRKGGRATDTQYF. CDR3 DNA: TGTGCCAGCAGAAAGGGCGGGAGGGCCACAGATACGCAGTATTTT.

The rearrangement uses TRBV10-3 and TRBJ2-1; D is undetermined. This CDR3 contains 12 residues. V dropped 1 base and J dropped 7 bases, with 5 bases sitting between them. Germline V gene sequence: CDR1 ENHRY, CDR2 SYGVKD. The CDR3 DNA sequence: TGTGCCATCAGTGAGTTGATGAATGAGCAGTTCTTC. Translation: CAISELMNEQFF.

J is TRBJ2-7 and V is TRBV7-9; D unclear. CDR1 SEHNR and CDR2 FQNEAQ come from the germline V gene (reference sequence). Trimming pared 3 bases from V and 0 bases from J, leaving 15 bases between. The CDR3 runs 16 residues. The CDR3 is CASSLELGRSSYEQYF. In nucleotides, the CDR3 is TGTGCCAGCAGCTTGGAGTTGGGCAGGAGCTCCTACGAGCAGTACTTC.

V usage is TRBV4-2 and J usage is TRBJ2-7, with TRBD2 identical over 9 bases. This CDR3 contains 15 residues. CDR1 and CDR2 from the germline V gene are LGHNA and YNFKEQ. V shed 0 bases and J 4 bases; nucleotides not matched to a gene: 4. This CDR3 reads CASSQEASGEYEQYF. The CDR3 nucleotides are TGTGCCAGCAGCCAAGAGGCTAGCGGGGAGTACGAGCAGTACTTC.

This clone was seen a handful of times. At the DNA level, this CDR3 is encoded by other sequences in the same sample as well. This rearrangement joins TRBV18 to TRBJ2-2; D not certain. V lost 2 bases, J lost 3 bases, and 1 base lay in between. Germline V gene sequence: CDR1 KGHSH, CDR2 LQKENI. This CDR3 region has 12 residues. The CDR3 protein is CASSPDTGELFF. In DNA, the CDR3 is TGTGCCAGCTCACCAGACACCGGGGAGCTGTTTTTT.

This sequence joins TRBV10-1 and TRBJ2-1, with TRBD2 identical over 9 bases. Germline V gene data show CDR1 as WNHNN and CDR2 as SYGVQD (reference sequence). This CDR3 is built from 16 residues. J lost 2 bases, V lost 3 bases, and 5 bases had no gene match. CDR3 in DNA: TGCGCCAGCAGTGAAAGGCTAGCGGGGCCCTACAATGAGCAGTTCTTC. Its translation: CASSERLAGPYNEQFF.

The chain links TRBV5-5 to TRBJ2-2; D is possibly TRBD1 (6 bases). CDR1 is SGHKS and CDR2 is YYEKEE in the germline V gene (reference sequence). The CDR3 has 16 residues. The V and J ends lost 0 bases and 1 base respectively, with 10 bases between them. CDR3 sequence reads: CASSLAPTGNTGELFF. The CDR3, as DNA: TGTGCCAGCAGCTTGGCCCCGACAGGGAACACCGGGGAGCTGTTTTTT.

The V call is TRBV4-2, the J call TRBJ2-2, with no clear D. Germline CDR1 reads LGHNA; CDR2 reads YNFKEQ. Trimming removed 1 base from V and 1 base from J, with 7 bases in between. The CDR3 consists of 15 residues. The CDR3 protein is CASSQGSGNTGELFF. For the CDR3, the DNA is TGTGCCAGCAGCCAAGGTTCTGGGAACACCGGGGAGCTGTTTTTT.

There are a few counts of this clone. The V gene is TRBV6-6, the J gene TRBJ1-2; D ambiguous. CDR1 is MNHNY and CDR2 is SVGAGI in the germline V gene (reference sequence). This CDR3 has 16 residues. Trimming stripped 0 bases from V and 8 bases from J, with 19 bases between. The CDR3 sequence is CASSYSMGGPSGGYTF. The CDR3 coding sequence is TGTGCCAGCAGTTACTCAATGGGCGGACCTTCAGGCGGCTACACCTTC.

The chain couples TRBV6-6 to TRBJ2-7, with 7 positions matching TRBD1. Germline values: CDR1 MNHNY, CDR2 SVGAGI (reference sequence). The CDR3 contains 12 residues. V lost 9 bases to trimming and J lost 2 bases; unmatched junction nucleotides: 4. The CDR3 coding sequence is TGTGCCAGTTCCGGGACAGCCTACGAGCAGTACTTC. Protein: CASSGTAYEQYF.

This clone is deemed medium-sized. The chain is built from TRBV11-2 and TRBJ1-3; TRBD1 might be the D (5 bases). The CDR3 is 13 amino acids. Germline assignment: CDR1 SGHAT and CDR2 FQNNGV. V lost 8 bases, J lost 5 bases, and 13 bases lay in between. CDR3: CASGNRTRNTIYF. CDR3 in DNA: TGTGCCAGCGGAAACAGGACCCGAAACACCATATATTTT.

The chain uses TRBV28 and TRBJ1-4; TRBD1 agrees at 7 bases. Germline V gene data show CDR1 as MDHEN and CDR2 as SYDVKM. Trimming at V came to 6 bases and at J to 5 bases, leaving 9 bases not matched to a gene. The CDR3 is made up of 15 amino acids. This CDR3 reads CASSFTTGQNEKLFF. DNA of the CDR3: TGTGCCAGCAGCTTTACCACGGGACAGAATGAAAAACTGTTTTTT.

The chain carries TRBV11-2 and TRBJ2-7; tentative D call: TRBD2 (6 bases). CDR3 size: 14 residues. Per the germline V gene, CDR1 is SGHAT and CDR2 is FQNNGV. V dropped 5 bases and J dropped 1 base, with 12 bases sitting between them. The CDR3 here is CASSMSSASYEQYF. As DNA, the CDR3 is TGTGCCAGCAGCATGTCTAGCGCATCCTACGAGCAGTACTTC.